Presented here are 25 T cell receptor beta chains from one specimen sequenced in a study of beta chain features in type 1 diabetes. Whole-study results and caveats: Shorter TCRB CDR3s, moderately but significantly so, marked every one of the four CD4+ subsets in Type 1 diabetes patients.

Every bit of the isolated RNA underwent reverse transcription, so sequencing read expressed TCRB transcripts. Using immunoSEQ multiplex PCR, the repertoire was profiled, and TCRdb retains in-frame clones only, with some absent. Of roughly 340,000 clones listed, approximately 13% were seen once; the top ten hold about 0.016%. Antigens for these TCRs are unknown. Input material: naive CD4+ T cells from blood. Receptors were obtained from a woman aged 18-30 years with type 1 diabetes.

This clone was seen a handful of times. Here the CDR3 DNA reads TGTGCCAGCTCACCCCCCGGGACAGGGTCAGAGACCCAGTACTTC. Its translation: CASSPPGTGSETQYF. The chain links TRBV18 to TRBJ2-5; TRBD1 aligns across 9 bases. The trim removed 3 bases at V and 4 bases at J, leaving 6 bases unmatched. The CDR3 runs 15 residues. The germline V gene encodes CDR1 KGHSH and CDR2 LQKENI.

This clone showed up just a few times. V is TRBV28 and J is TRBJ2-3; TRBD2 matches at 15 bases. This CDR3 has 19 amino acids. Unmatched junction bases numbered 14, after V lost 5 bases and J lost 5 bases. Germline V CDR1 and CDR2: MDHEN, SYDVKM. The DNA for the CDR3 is TGTGCCAGCAGTCCATTTTCCCCCGGGACTAGCGGGAGGCGAGATACGCAGTATTTT. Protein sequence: CASSPFSPGTSGRRDTQYF.

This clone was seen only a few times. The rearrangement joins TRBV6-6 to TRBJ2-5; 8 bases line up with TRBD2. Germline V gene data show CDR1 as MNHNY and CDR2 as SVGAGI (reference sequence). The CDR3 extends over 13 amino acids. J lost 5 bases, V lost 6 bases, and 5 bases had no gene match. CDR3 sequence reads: CASSGLAGETQYF. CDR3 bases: TGTGCCAGCAGCGGACTAGCAGGGGAGACCCAGTACTTC.

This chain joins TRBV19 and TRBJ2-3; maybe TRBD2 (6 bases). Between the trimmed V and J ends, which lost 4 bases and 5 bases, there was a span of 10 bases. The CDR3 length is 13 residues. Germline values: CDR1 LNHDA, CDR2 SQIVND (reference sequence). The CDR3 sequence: CASSSQGGDTQYF. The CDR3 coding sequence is TGTGCCAGTAGTAGTCAGGGAGGAGATACGCAGTATTTT.

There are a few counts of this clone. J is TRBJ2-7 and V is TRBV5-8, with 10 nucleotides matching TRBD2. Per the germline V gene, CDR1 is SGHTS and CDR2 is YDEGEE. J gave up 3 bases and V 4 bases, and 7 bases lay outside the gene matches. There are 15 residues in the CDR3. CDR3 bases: TGTGCCAGCAGCATCACCGGGACTAGCGACTACGAGCAGTACTTC. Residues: CASSITGTSDYEQYF.

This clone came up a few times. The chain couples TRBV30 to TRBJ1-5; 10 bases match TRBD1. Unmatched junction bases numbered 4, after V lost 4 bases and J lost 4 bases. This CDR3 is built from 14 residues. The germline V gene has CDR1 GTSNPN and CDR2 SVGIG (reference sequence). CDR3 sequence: CAWTRGQGNQPQHF. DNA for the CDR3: TGTGCCTGGACCCGGGGACAGGGGAATCAGCCCCAGCATTTT.

The CDR3 DNA follows: TGTGCCATCAGTGAGTCGCGGGGGGGGAACACCGGGGAGCTGTTTTTT. Amino acids: CAISESRGGNTGELFF. The rearrangement joins TRBV10-3 to TRBJ2-2, with 9 bases matching TRBD2. J gave up 1 base and V 0 bases, and 0 bases lay outside the gene matches. The germline gives CDR1 ENHRY, CDR2 SYGVKD. The CDR3 loop spans 16 amino acids.

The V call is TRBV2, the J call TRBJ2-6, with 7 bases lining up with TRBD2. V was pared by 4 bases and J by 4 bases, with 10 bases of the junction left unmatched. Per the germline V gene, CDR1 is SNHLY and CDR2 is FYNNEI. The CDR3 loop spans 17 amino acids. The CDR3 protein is CASSVLGGAGGANVLTF. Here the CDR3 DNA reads TGTGCCAGCAGTGTTCTGGGTGGAGCGGGAGGGGCCAACGTCCTGACTTTC.

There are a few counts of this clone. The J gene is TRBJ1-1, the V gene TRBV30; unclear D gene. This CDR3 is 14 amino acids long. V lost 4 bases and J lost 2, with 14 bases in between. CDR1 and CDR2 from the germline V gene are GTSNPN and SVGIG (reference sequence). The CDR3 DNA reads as TGTGCCTGGAACCCCCGACTGATAAACACTGAAGCTTTCTTT. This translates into CAWNPRLINTEAFF. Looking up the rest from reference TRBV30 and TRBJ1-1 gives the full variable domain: SQTIHQWPATLVQPVGSPLSLECTVEGTSNPNLYWYRQAAGRGLQLLFYSVGIGQISSEVPQNLSASRPQDRQFILSSKKLLLSDSGFYLCAWNPRLINTEAFFGQGTRLTVV.

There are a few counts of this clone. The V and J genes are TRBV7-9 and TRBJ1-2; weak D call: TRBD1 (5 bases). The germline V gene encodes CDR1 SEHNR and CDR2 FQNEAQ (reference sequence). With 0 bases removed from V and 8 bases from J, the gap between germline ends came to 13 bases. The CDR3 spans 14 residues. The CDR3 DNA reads TGTGCCAGCAGCTTAGCGGTGCAAGGGGCCGGCTACACCTTC. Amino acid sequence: CASSLAVQGAGYTF.

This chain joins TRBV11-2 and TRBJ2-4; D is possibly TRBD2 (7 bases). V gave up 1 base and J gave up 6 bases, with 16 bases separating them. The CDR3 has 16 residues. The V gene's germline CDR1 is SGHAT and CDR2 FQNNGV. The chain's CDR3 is CASSLGLRGGGNIQYF. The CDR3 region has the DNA TGTGCCAGCAGCTTAGGCCTCAGGGGAGGGGGAAACATTCAGTACTTC.

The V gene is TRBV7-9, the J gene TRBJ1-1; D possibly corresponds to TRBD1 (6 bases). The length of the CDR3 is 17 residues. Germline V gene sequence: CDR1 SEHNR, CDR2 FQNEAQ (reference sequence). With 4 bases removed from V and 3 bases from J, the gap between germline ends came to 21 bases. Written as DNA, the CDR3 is TGTGCCAGCAGCTCTCGACGAAGAACAGGGCTCGACACTGAAGCTTTCTTT. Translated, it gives CASSSRRRTGLDTEAFF.

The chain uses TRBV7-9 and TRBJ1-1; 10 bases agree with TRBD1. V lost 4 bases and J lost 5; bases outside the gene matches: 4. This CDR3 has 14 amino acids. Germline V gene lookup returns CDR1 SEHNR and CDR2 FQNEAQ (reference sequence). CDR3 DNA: TGTGCCAGCAGCTCCGGACAGGGGGTAACTGAAGCTTTCTTT. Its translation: CASSSGQGVTEAFF.

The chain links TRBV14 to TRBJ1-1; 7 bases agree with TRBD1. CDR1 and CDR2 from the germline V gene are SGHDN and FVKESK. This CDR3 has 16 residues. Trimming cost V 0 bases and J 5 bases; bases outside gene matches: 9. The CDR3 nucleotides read TGTGCCAGCAGCCAAGAGGCAGGGGGAGCTAGAACTGAAGCTTTCTTT. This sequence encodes CASSQEAGGARTEAFF.

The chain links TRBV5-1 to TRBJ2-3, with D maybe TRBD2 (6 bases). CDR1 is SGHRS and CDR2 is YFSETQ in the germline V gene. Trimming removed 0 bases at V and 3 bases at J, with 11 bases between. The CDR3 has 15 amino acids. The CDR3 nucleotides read TGCGCCAGCAGCTTGGCGGGAGTAGTTACAGATACGCAGTATTTT. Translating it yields CASSLAGVVTDTQYF.

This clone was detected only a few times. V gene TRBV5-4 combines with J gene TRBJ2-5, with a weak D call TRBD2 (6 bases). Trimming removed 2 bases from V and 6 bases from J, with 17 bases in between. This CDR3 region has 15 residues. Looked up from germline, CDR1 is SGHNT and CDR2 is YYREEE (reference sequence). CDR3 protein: CASSFWLAREKTQYF. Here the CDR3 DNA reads TGTGCCAGCAGCTTTTGGCTAGCGCGAGAGAAGACCCAGTACTTC. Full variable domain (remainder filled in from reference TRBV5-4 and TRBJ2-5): ETGVTQSPTHLIKTRGQQVTLRCSSQSGHNTVSWYQQALGQGPQFIFQYYREEENGRGNFPPRFSGLQFPNYSSELNVNALELDDSALYLCASSFWLAREKTQYFGPGTRLLVL.

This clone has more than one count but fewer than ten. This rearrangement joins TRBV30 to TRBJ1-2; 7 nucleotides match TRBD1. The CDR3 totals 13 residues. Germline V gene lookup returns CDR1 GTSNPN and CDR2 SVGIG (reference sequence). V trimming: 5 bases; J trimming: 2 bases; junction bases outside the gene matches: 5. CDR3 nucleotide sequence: TGTGCCTGGGTTACACAGGGGAACTATGGCTACACCTTC. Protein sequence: CAWVTQGNYGYTF.

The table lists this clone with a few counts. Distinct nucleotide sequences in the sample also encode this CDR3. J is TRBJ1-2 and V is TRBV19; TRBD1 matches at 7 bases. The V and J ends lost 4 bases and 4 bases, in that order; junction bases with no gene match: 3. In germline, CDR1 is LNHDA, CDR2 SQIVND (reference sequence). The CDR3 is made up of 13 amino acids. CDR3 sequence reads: CASSRDSLYGYTF. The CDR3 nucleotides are TGTGCCAGTAGTAGGGACAGCCTCTATGGCTACACCTTC.

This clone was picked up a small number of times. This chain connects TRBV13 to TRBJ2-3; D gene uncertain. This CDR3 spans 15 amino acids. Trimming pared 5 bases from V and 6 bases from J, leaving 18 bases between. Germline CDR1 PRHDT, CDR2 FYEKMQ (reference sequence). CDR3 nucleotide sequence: TGTGCCAGCAGCCCAAGACTCCCTCCCCATGATACGCAGTATTTT. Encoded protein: CASSPRLPPHDTQYF.

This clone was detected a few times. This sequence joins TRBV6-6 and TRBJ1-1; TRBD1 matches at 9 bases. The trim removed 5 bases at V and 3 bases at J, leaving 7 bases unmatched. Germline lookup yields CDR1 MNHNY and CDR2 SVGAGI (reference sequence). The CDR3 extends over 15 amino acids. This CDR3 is CASSNQQGADTEAFF. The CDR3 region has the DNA TGTGCCAGCAGTAACCAACAGGGGGCGGACACTGAAGCTTTCTTT.

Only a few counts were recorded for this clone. The DNA of the CDR3 is TGTGCCAGCAGCGCAGGGGCAAGCAATCAGCCCCAGCATTTT. Protein: CASSAGASNQPQHF. J is TRBJ1-5 and V is TRBV9; D possibly corresponds to TRBD1 (6 bases). The V end was cut by 3 bases, the J end by 1 base, with 8 bases between. The germline V gene encodes CDR1 SGDLS and CDR2 YYNGEE. The CDR3 has 14 amino acids. Combining the CDR3 with reference TRBV9 and TRBJ1-5 gives the whole variable domain DSGVTQTPKHLITATGQRVTLRCSPRSGDLSVYWYQQSLDQGLQFLIQYYNGEERAKGNILERFSAQQFPDLHSELNLSSLELGDSALYFCASSAGASNQPQHFGDGTRLSIL.

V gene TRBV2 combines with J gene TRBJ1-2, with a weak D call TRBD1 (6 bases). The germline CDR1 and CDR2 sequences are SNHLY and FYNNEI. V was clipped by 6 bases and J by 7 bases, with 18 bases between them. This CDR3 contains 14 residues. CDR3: CASRAQQGNGGYTF. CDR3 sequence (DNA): TGTGCCAGCAGGGCACAACAGGGAAATGGTGGCTACACCTTC.

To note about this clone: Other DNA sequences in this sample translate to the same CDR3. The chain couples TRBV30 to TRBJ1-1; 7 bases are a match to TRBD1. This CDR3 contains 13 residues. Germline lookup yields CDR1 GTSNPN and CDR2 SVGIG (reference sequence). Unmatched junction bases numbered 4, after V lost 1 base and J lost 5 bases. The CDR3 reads CAWSDRGSTEAFF. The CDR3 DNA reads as TGTGCCTGGAGTGACAGGGGCTCAACTGAAGCTTTCTTT. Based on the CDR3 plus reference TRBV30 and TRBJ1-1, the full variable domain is SQTIHQWPATLVQPVGSPLSLECTVEGTSNPNLYWYRQAAGRGLQLLFYSVGIGQISSEVPQNLSASRPQDRQFILSSKKLLLSDSGFYLCAWSDRGSTEAFFGQGTRLTVV.

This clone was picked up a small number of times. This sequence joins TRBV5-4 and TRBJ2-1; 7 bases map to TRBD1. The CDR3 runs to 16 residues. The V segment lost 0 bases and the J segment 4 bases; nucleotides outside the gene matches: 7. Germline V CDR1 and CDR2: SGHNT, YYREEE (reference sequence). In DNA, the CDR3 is TGTGCCAGCAGCTTGGGAGGACAGGTGGGTTACAATGAGCAGTTCTTC. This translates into CASSLGGQVGYNEQFF.

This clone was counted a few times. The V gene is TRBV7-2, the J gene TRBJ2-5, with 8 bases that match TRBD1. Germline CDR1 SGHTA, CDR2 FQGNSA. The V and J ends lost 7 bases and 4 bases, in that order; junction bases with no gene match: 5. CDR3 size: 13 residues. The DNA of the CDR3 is TGTGCCAGCAACCAGGGGGCGGGAGAGACCCAGTACTTC. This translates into CASNQGAGETQYF.